This T cell receptor beta chain originates from a study of T cells expressing NK-cell markers (dated by TCRdb to 2019 to 2021). Turning to the overall study: Fewer than ten donors provided sorted CD3+CD56+NKG2C+, CD3+CD56+NKG2C- and CD3+CD56-NKG2C+ T-cell subsets, whose TCR beta-chain repertoires were profiled. Randomly selected healthy volunteers, three men and five women, were used as the eight sequenced donors. Sequencing of the libraries produced 2 x 150 bp reads on Illumina HiSeq 2000/2500, MiSeq or NextSeq. Seven of the eight sequenced donors were HCMV-seropositive and one was HCMV-seronegative. Overall study results and their limits: Whether the expanded NKG2C-expressing T cell clones were specific for HCMV antigens remained unclear. In six donors, the dominant CD3+CD56+NKG2C+ clonotypes ranked among the top 10 CD8+ clonotypes, making up about 1.0-7.0% of CD8+ T cells. Those dominant clonotypes were again the most abundant among CD3+CD56-NKG2C+ cells in several donors, at roughly 28.3-60.1%.

As for this clonotype: The antigen it binds to is not known.

HCMV-specific IgG was detected in serum with a commercial ELISA kit to determine HCMV serostatus. Peripheral blood mononuclear cells were isolated from blood by Ficoll density gradient centrifugation. TCRdb records Illumina HiSeq 2000 as the sequencer. TCR beta cDNA libraries were made by 5'RACE template switching that added a universal primer site and unique molecular identifiers. Priming for cDNA synthesis came from the TCR beta constant segment, and two successive PCR amplification steps followed. In the original analysis: MIGEC was used to demultiplex reads and group reads by UMI, and MiTCR was used to assemble and quantify clonotypes. To exclude erroneous sequences, only TCR cDNA sequences supported by at least two reads were retained. The tcR package was used for downstream repertoire analysis, and clonotypes were matched between fractions using CDR3 nucleotide sequence together with V segment. VDJmatch was used to annotate antigen specificity against VDJdb, with one amino acid substitution allowed in CDR3. TCRdb reprocessed the reads into one record per CDR3 protein sequence, lacking DNA. What appears here as the V and J calls and clone size reflects TCRdb's work, not the paper's. This sample's clone table shows 300,000 to 450,000 distinct CDR3 sequences. The top ten hold roughly 5.5% of the sample.

Reading the germline V gene (reference sequence) gives CDR1 SGHNT and CDR2 YYREEE. The CDR3 goes from the cysteine to the phenylalanine over 15 residues. DNA is not on record. The chain is encoded by TRBV5-4 joined to TRBJ2-3; lacking DNA, the TRBD2 call made by TCRdb goes unchecked. The sequence derives from a man between 18 and 69 years old in good health. The specimen was blood T cells: a sorted CD56 or NKG2C T cell subset, CD4+ or CD8+ T cells, or bulk PBMC T cells (not recorded which). The CDR3 region: CASSLAGHRTDTQYF. Reference TRBV5-4 and TRBJ2-3 genes cover what lies past the CDR3, so the full variable domain is ETGVTQSPTHLIKTRGQQVTLRCSSQSGHNTVSWYQQALGQGPQFIFQYYREEENGRGNFPPRFSGLQFPNYSSELNVNALELDDSALYLCASSLAGHRTDTQYFGPGTRLTVL.